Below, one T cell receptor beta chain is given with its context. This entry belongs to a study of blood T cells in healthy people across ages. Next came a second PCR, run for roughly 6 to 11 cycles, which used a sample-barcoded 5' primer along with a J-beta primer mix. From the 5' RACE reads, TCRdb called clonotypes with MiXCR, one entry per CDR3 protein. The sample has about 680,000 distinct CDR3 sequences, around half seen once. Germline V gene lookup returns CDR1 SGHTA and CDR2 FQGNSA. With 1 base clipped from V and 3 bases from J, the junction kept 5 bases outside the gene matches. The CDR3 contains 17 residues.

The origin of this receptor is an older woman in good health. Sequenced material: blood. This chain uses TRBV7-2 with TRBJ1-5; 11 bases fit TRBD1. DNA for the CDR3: TGTGCCAGCAGCTTAGTTGGGACAGGGGGGACCAATCAGCCCCAGCATTTT. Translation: CASSLVGTGGTNQPQHF. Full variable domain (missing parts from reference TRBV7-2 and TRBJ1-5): GAGVSQSPSNKVTEKGKDVELRCDPISGHTALYWYRQSLGQGLEFLIYFQGNSAPDKSGLPSDRFSAERTGGSVSTLTIQRTQQEDSAVYLCASSLVGTGGTNQPQHFGDGTRLSIL.